The 17 T cell receptor beta chains listed next were all sequenced from one sample in a study of cytomegalovirus exposure and HLA in healthy donors. PCR was performed using 60 Vbeta and 13 Jbeta primers. The table came from immunoSEQ multiplex PCR; TCRdb's copy has only in-frame clones and leaves some out. The sample spans fewer than 200,000 clones; the ten largest clones claim 6.5%. Material: PBMCs. These receptors were collected from a man younger than 45 in good health and CMV-seronegative.

The genes are TRBV6-5 and TRBJ1-4; 9 positions agree with TRBD1. CDR1 is MNHEY, CDR2 SVGAGI, per germline. V was clipped by 6 bases and J by 8 bases; unmatched bases: 4. The CDR3 is 13 residues long. The CDR3 DNA is TGTGCCAGCAGCCGGGACAGGGACGAAAAACTGTTTTTT. This encodes CASSRDRDEKLFF.

Details on this clone: At one of its ends the junction is not consistent with the germline gene, which may arise from a read error. The chain links TRBV12-5 to TRBJ2-6, with a weak D call TRBD1 (5 bases). CDR1 and CDR2 from the germline V gene are LGHNT and FRNRAP. CDR3 size: 13 residues. DNA for the CDR3: TGTGCTAGTGGGTGGCCTGGGGCCAACGTCCTGGCTTTC. Protein sequence: CASGWPGANVLAF.

The chain recombines TRBV11-3 with TRBJ2-7, with 12 nucleotides matching TRBD2. Losses at the gene ends were 5 bases for V and 4 bases for J; bases not matched to a gene: 9. CDR1 and CDR2 from the germline V gene are SGHNT and YENEEA. The CDR3 is 16 residues long. The CDR3 DNA is TGTGCCAGCAGCAAACCGACTAGCGGGGGCCTTTACGAGCAGTACTTC. Protein product: CASSKPTSGGLYEQYF.

This chain's CDR3 is CASSRGGVDYGYTF. Written as DNA, the CDR3 is TGTGCCAGCAGCCGAGGGGGAGTGGACTATGGCTACACCTTC. This chain uses TRBV7-9 with TRBJ1-2; TRBD1 is a possible D gene (6 bases). Germline values: CDR1 SEHNR, CDR2 FQNEAQ (reference sequence). Between the trimmed V and J ends, which lost 5 bases and 3 bases, there was a span of 13 bases. The CDR3 consists of 14 residues. Drawing the rest from reference TRBV7-9 and TRBJ1-2, the complete variable domain is DTGVSQNPRHKITKRGQNVTFRCDPISEHNRLYWYRQTLGQGPEFLTYFQNEAQLEKSRLLSDRFSAERPKGSFSTLEIQRTEQGDSAMYLCASSRGGVDYGYTFGSGTRLTVV.

The chain carries TRBV11-2 and TRBJ1-3; 7 nucleotides line up with TRBD1. The ends lost 5 bases at V and 3 bases at J; junction bases unmatched: 10. CDR3 length: 16 amino acids. Germline-derived CDR1 and CDR2 are SGHAT and FQNNGV. CDR3 in amino acids: CASSPESGGLGNTIYF. As DNA, the CDR3 is TGTGCCAGCAGCCCCGAGTCAGGGGGGCTTGGAAACACCATATATTTT.

The rearrangement links TRBV6-4 to TRBJ2-1; 9 bases match TRBD2. The V and J ends lost 2 bases and 5 bases, in that order; junction bases with no gene match: 4. The CDR3 is 15 residues long. Germline values: CDR1 MRHNA, CDR2 SNTAGT. Here the CDR3 reads CASSDGGGVDNEQFF. The CDR3 nucleotides are TGTGCCAGCAGTGACGGCGGGGGGGTTGACAATGAGCAGTTCTTC.

V is TRBV7-7 and J is TRBJ2-7; 7 bases align to TRBD1. Germline loops: CDR1 SSHAT, CDR2 FNYEAQ (reference sequence). The CDR3 contains 15 residues. V shed 0 bases and J 6 bases; nucleotides not matched to a gene: 8. The CDR3 loop reads CASSLALGQAGEQYF. The CDR3 DNA reads TGTGCCAGCAGCTTAGCCCTAGGACAGGCGGGCGAGCAGTACTTC. Variable domain in full (rest from reference TRBV7-7 and TRBJ2-7): GAGVSQSPRYKVTKRGQDVTLRCDPISSHATLYWYQQALGQGPEFLTYFNYEAQPDKSGLPSDRFSAERPEGSISTLTIQRTEQRDSAMYRCASSLALGQAGEQYFGPGTRLTVT.

J is TRBJ2-5 and V is TRBV6-1; TRBD1 is a possible D gene (6 bases). The CDR3 runs to 13 residues. Per the germline V gene, CDR1 is MNHNS and CDR2 is SASEGT. V was pared by 5 bases and J by 5 bases, with 12 bases between. CDR3 protein: CASSFTGSETQYF. The CDR3 bases are TGTGCCAGCAGTTTCACAGGGAGTGAGACCCAGTACTTC.

The CDR3 loop is CASSAKREGTYEQYF. CDR3 coding DNA: TGTGCCAGCAGCGCCAAGCGGGAGGGGACCTACGAGCAGTACTTC. The V gene is TRBV5-4, the J gene TRBJ2-7, with TRBD2 matching over 10 bases. The junction had 6 bases not matched to a gene; V was cut back by 4 bases and J by 2 bases. The CDR3 loop spans 15 amino acids. Germline CDR1 and CDR2: SGHNT and YYREEE (reference sequence).

J is TRBJ2-2 and V is TRBV19; D remains ambiguous. The CDR3 consists of 15 residues. The ends were cut back, 1 base at V and 3 bases at J, with 9 bases in the middle. Germline CDR1 is LNHDA and CDR2 is SQIVND (reference sequence). For the CDR3, the DNA is TGTGCCAGTAGTATAGCCTCACTGCACACCGGGGAGCTGTTTTTT. It yields the protein CASSIASLHTGELFF.

The genes are TRBV2 and TRBJ1-4; maybe TRBD1 (6 bases). The CDR3 consists of 20 residues. The V end was cut by 1 base, the J end by 2 bases, with 23 bases between. From germline, CDR1 is SNHLY and CDR2 FYNNEI. The CDR3 region has the DNA TGTGCCAGCAGTGAAGGGGAGACAGGTTTAGGCTTTGTCACTAATGAAAAACTGTTTTTT. It is translated as CASSEGETGLGFVTNEKLFF. The whole variable domain, filled in from reference TRBV2 and TRBJ1-4, reads EPEVTQTPSHQVTQMGQEVILRCVPISNHLYFYWYRQILGQKVEFLVSFYNNEISEKSEIFDDQFSVERPDGSNFTLKIRSTKLEDSAMYFCASSEGETGLGFVTNEKLFFGSGTQLSVL.

The rearrangement joins TRBV7-9 to TRBJ2-3; TRBD2 agrees at 11 bases. The CDR3 is 16 amino acids. Germline-derived CDR1 and CDR2 are SEHNR and FQNEAQ (reference sequence). Trimming removed 5 bases from V and 7 bases from J; junction bases left unmatched: 11. This CDR3 is CASSPPSGGYGNTQYF. Here the CDR3 DNA reads TGTGCCAGCAGCCCGCCTAGCGGGGGGTACGGGAATACGCAGTATTTT.

The chain couples TRBV5-1 to TRBJ2-2, with 10 bases that match TRBD1. The J segment lost 4 bases and the V segment lost 0 bases, leaving 6 bases of the junction unmatched. The CDR3 contains 17 residues. Germline V gene sequence: CDR1 SGHRS, CDR2 YFSETQ. As DNA, the CDR3 is TGCGCCAGCAGCTTGGCGTCGAGGACAGGGGGCACCGGGGAGCTGTTTTTT. This sequence encodes CASSLASRTGGTGELFF.

The V gene is TRBV13, the J gene TRBJ1-2; D is possibly TRBD1 (5 bases). Trimming pared 4 bases from V and 0 bases from J, leaving 15 bases between. The CDR3 spans 16 residues. CDR1 is PRHDT, CDR2 FYEKMQ, per germline (reference sequence). The CDR3 DNA reads as TGTGCCAGCAGCTCCCCCTTTGACAGAACTAACTATGGCTACACCTTC. Translating it yields CASSSPFDRTNYGYTF.

The rearrangement joins TRBV15 to TRBJ2-7; TRBD1 agrees at 9 bases. V dropped 0 bases and J dropped 4; count of bases not matched to a gene: 4. Germline CDR1 reads LNHNV; CDR2 reads YYDKDF (reference sequence). The CDR3 length is 15 residues. The CDR3 bases are TGTGCCACCAGCAGAGAAGGGACAGGGCCGTACGAGCAGTACTTC. It encodes CATSREGTGPYEQYF.

V and J are TRBV12-5 and TRBJ1-2; D is unresolved. The CDR3 has 14 amino acids. Germline lookup yields CDR1 LGHNT and CDR2 FRNRAP. V shed 2 bases and J shed 8 bases, with 15 bases lying between them. CDR3 coding DNA: TGTGCTAGTGGTTTGATGAACGGGATCCACGGCTACACCTTC. It translates to CASGLMNGIHGYTF.

This chain uses TRBV6-1 with TRBJ1-6; 7 nucleotides match TRBD1. Germline V gene data show CDR1 as MNHNS and CDR2 as SASEGT. This CDR3 spans 14 amino acids. V shed 6 bases and J 10 bases; nucleotides not matched to a gene: 9. CDR3 sequence (DNA): TGTGCCAGCAGCGAGGGGCAGGGGGACTCACCCCTCCACTTT. Protein product: CASSEGQGDSPLHF.